The 10 T cell receptor beta chains below were found in one sample sequenced in a study of blood T cell repertoires in COVID-19. Sequencing was performed with immunoSEQ multiplex PCR; in TCRdb, only in-frame clones are kept and a portion is missing. The sample holds some 120,000 clones, 88% seen once. Sequenced: peripheral blood. All receptors come from a man over 45 with acute or convalescent COVID-19.

The chain is built from TRBV19 and TRBJ1-4; possible D gene TRBD1, 5 bases. The CDR3 has 16 amino acids. V lost 4 bases and J 8 bases, leaving 20 bases between the germline ends. From germline, CDR1 is LNHDA and CDR2 SQIVND (reference sequence). As DNA, the CDR3 is TGTGCCAGTAGTAACAGGCGAGCCTTTTTGGGGGAAAAACTGTTTTTT. It specifies CASSNRRAFLGEKLFF.

CDR3 in DNA: TGTGCCAGCAGCTTAGACCCCGGACTAGCCGCCACTAAGCCCAAAAACATTCAGTACTTC. Its protein product is CASSLDPGLAATKPKNIQYF. This sequence joins TRBV11-3 and TRBJ2-4, with 8 bases identical to TRBD2. With V trimmed by 0 bases and J by 2 bases, 15 bases remained unmatched. CDR3 length: 20 amino acids. Germline V gives CDR1 SGHNT, CDR2 YENEEA.

This clone occurred once. J is TRBJ2-1 and V is TRBV4-3; TRBD2 matches 10 bases. This CDR3 has 15 amino acids. The germline V gene has CDR1 LGHNA and CDR2 YSLEER. With V trimmed by 1 base and J by 6 bases, 3 bases remained unmatched. CDR3 nucleotide sequence: TGCGCCAGCAGCCAAGGTCTAGCGGGGGCCAATGAGCAGTTCTTC. Its translation is CASSQGLAGANEQFF.

This chain joins TRBV5-1 and TRBJ2-2; 9 bases are shared with TRBD1. Germline trimming cut 4 bases from V and 4 bases from J; bases unmatched to any gene: 8. Germline assignment: CDR1 SGHRS and CDR2 YFSETQ. The CDR3 length is 16 residues. The CDR3 sequence: CASSPPTGGVTGELFF. Here the CDR3 DNA reads TGCGCCAGCAGCCCACCGACAGGGGGTGTCACCGGGGAGCTGTTTTTT.

The chain carries TRBV6-2 or TRBV6-3 and TRBJ2-7; D uncertain. Germline CDR1 MNHEY, CDR2 SVGEGT. This CDR3 is 13 amino acids long. V lost 0 bases to trimming and J lost 2 bases, with 5 bases between them. The CDR3 spells CASSYSGPYEQYF. CDR3 bases: TGTGCCAGCAGTTACTCTGGGCCCTACGAGCAGTACTTC.

The V call is TRBV7-8, the J call TRBJ1-1; possibly TRBD1 for D (6 bases). Per germline, CDR1 SGHVS and CDR2 FQNEAQ. This CDR3 is 15 amino acids long. The germline V and J ends were trimmed by 5 bases and 3 bases, with 16 bases remaining between them. CDR3 bases: TGTGCCAGCAGCCCATCGCCCACAGGGTACACTGAAGCTTTCTTT. Translation gives CASSPSPTGYTEAFF.

The genes are TRBV7-7 and TRBJ2-5; 9 bases are a match to TRBD2. Trimming removed 8 bases from V and 5 bases from J; junction bases left unmatched: 9. The V gene's germline CDR1 is SSHAT and CDR2 FNYEAQ (reference sequence). CDR3 length equals 14 residues. As DNA, the CDR3 is TGTGCCAGCGCGGGACTAGCAGGGTTGGAGACCCAGTACTTC. Translation: CASAGLAGLETQYF.

The rearrangement links TRBV30 to TRBJ1-1; D is unclear. In germline, CDR1 is GTSNPN, CDR2 SVGIG (reference sequence). V lost 0 bases and J 3 bases, leaving 8 bases between the germline ends. The CDR3 totals 13 residues. CDR3 amino acids: CAWSVNQDTEAFF. The CDR3, as DNA: TGTGCCTGGAGTGTAAACCAGGACACTGAAGCTTTCTTT.

The rearrangement joins TRBV6-5 to TRBJ1-2; D gene ambiguous. The CDR3 is 14 residues long. Per the germline V gene, CDR1 is MNHEY and CDR2 is SVGAGI. Trimming pared 1 base from V and 4 bases from J, leaving 10 bases between. The CDR3 region is CASSYFAGSYGYTF. DNA of the CDR3: TGTGCCAGCAGTTACTTCGCCGGGAGCTATGGCTACACCTTC.

This clone has only a few counts. V is TRBV7-2 and J is TRBJ2-3; D may be TRBD1 (5 bases). This CDR3 spans 14 amino acids. Deletions cut 1 base from V and 0 bases from J, with 5 bases between. In germline, CDR1 is SGHTA, CDR2 FQGNSA. CDR3 DNA: TGTGCCAGCAGCTTAGGACAGAGCACAGATACGCAGTATTTT. Protein sequence: CASSLGQSTDTQYF.